This passage covers 14 T cell receptor beta chains from one sample sequenced in a study of T cell changes during pregnancy in multiple sclerosis. Assay: immunoSEQ multiplex PCR; the TCRdb copy retains only in-frame clones and omits some. The data hold 42,000 or so clones, with 90% to 95% observed a single time. Here the sequenced sample was CD4+ T cells from peripheral blood mononuclear cells, taken after pregnancy. The receptor set was obtained from a female donor with multiple sclerosis, enrolled in a pregnancy study.

The chain links TRBV18 to TRBJ1-1; maybe TRBD1 (5 bases). The CDR3 consists of 15 residues. The germline V gene has CDR1 KGHSH and CDR2 LQKENI. The germline V and J ends were trimmed by 1 base and 1 base, with 10 bases remaining between them. CDR3 residues: CASSPQETANTEAFF. CDR3 coding DNA: TGTGCCAGCTCACCACAAGAGACAGCGAACACTGAAGCTTTCTTT.

J is TRBJ1-1 and V is TRBV5-1, with a weak D call TRBD1 (5 bases). The V gene's germline CDR1 is SGHRS and CDR2 YFSETQ. Deletions cut 6 bases from V and 1 base from J, with 10 bases between. The CDR3 is made up of 13 amino acids. CDR3 protein: CASTLDRNTEAFF. As DNA, the CDR3 is TGCGCCAGCACCTTAGACAGGAACACTGAAGCTTTCTTT.

This rearrangement joins TRBV5-1 to TRBJ2-3, with a possible D match to TRBD1 (6 bases). CDR1 SGHRS and CDR2 YFSETQ come from the germline V gene. There are 13 residues in the CDR3. V was shortened by 4 bases and J by 1 base, with 7 bases between the two germline ends. The CDR3 DNA reads TGCGCCAGCAGCCCAGGGGGCACAGATACGCAGTATTTT. Translating it yields CASSPGGTDTQYF. Supplemented by reference TRBV5-1 and TRBJ2-3, the full variable domain reads KAGVTQTPRYLIKTRGQQVTLSCSPISGHRSVSWYQQTPGQGLQFLFEYFSETQRNKGNFPGRFSGRQFSNSRSEMNVSTLELGDSALYLCASSPGGTDTQYFGPGTRLTVL.

V gene TRBV25-1 combines with J gene TRBJ2-2; 7 bases are shared with TRBD1. The CDR3 spans 17 residues. Unmatched junction bases numbered 6, after V lost 1 base and J lost 1 base. Germline values: CDR1 MGHDK, CDR2 SYGVNS. CDR3 in amino acids: CASSEWADRRNTGELFF. The CDR3 coding sequence is TGTGCCAGCAGTGAATGGGCGGACAGGAGGAACACCGGGGAGCTGTTTTTT.

V is TRBV6-1 and J is TRBJ2-7; TRBD1 agrees at 9 bases. Trimming took 5 bases from V and 13 from J; bases not matched to a gene: 9. Germline values: CDR1 MNHNS, CDR2 SASEGT. The CDR3 runs 12 residues. The CDR3: CASSYSGTGQYF. CDR3 in DNA: TGTGCCAGCAGTTATTCCGGGACAGGGCAATACTTC.

This chain uses TRBV19 with TRBJ1-3; D remains ambiguous. The CDR3 extends over 13 amino acids. V lost 6 bases and J 4 bases, leaving 10 bases between the germline ends. Per germline, CDR1 LNHDA and CDR2 SQIVND (reference sequence). The CDR3 loop reads CASRFSGGNTIYF. In DNA form, the CDR3 reads TGTGCCAGTAGATTTTCAGGCGGAAACACCATATATTTT.

The chain has TRBV7-9 and TRBJ1-1; TRBD1 matches at 8 bases. Germline-derived CDR1 and CDR2 are SEHNR and FQNEAQ (reference sequence). The V segment lost 5 bases and the J segment 3 bases; nucleotides outside the gene matches: 5. The length of the CDR3 is 14 residues. This chain's CDR3 is CASSTQQGDTEAFF. The DNA for the CDR3 is TGTGCCAGCAGCACCCAACAGGGGGACACTGAAGCTTTCTTT.

The V gene is TRBV2, the J gene TRBJ2-1; a possible D gene is TRBD2 (5 bases). Germline CDR1 and CDR2: SNHLY and FYNNEI. The CDR3 has 15 amino acids. V dropped 2 bases and J dropped 7 bases, with 15 bases sitting between them. The CDR3, as DNA: TGTGCCAGCAGTGAATCGGCTAGCCTTGAGAATGAGCAGTTCTTC. Its protein product is CASSESASLENEQFF.

This sequence joins TRBV2 and TRBJ1-1; D not certain. CDR3 length: 12 residues. CDR1 SNHLY and CDR2 FYNNEI come from the germline V gene. With 6 bases removed from V and 7 bases from J, the gap between germline ends came to 12 bases. The CDR3 protein is CASRAVGGEAFF. The CDR3 nucleotides read TGTGCCAGCAGGGCTGTGGGAGGTGAAGCTTTCTTT. The whole variable domain, filled in from reference TRBV2 and TRBJ1-1, reads EPEVTQTPSHQVTQMGQEVILRCVPISNHLYFYWYRQILGQKVEFLVSFYNNEISEKSEIFDDQFSVERPDGSNFTLKIRSTKLEDSAMYFCASRAVGGEAFFGQGTRLTVV.

V and J are TRBV6-1 and TRBJ2-3, with TRBD2 identical over 11 bases. The CDR3 runs 18 residues. The J segment lost 4 bases and the V segment lost 2 bases, leaving 11 bases of the junction unmatched. Germline loops: CDR1 MNHNS, CDR2 SASEGT. CDR3 region: CASSETAGLAARADTQYF. In DNA, the CDR3 is TGTGCCAGCAGTGAAACTGCGGGACTAGCGGCCAGGGCAGATACGCAGTATTTT.

This rearrangement joins TRBV6-5 to TRBJ1-5; D gene uncertain. There are 14 residues in the CDR3. Trimming took 7 bases from V and 1 from J, leaving 11 bases between them. Germline loops: CDR1 MNHEY, CDR2 SVGAGI. The CDR3 DNA reads TGTGCCAGCAATCCCACCGGGAGCAATCAGCCCCAGCATTTT. The encoded protein is CASNPTGSNQPQHF.

J is TRBJ2-7 and V is TRBV5-1, with TRBD2 identical over 8 bases. Unmatched junction bases numbered 7, after V lost 2 bases and J lost 6 bases. CDR3 length equals 14 residues. Looked up from germline, CDR1 is SGHRS and CDR2 is YFSETQ. The CDR3 is CASSLLTSASEQYF. The CDR3 DNA follows: TGCGCCAGCAGCTTACTGACTAGCGCCTCCGAGCAGTACTTC.

The chain links TRBV6-1 to TRBJ2-7; a weak D match, TRBD1 (5 bases). Trimming removed 3 bases from V and 6 bases from J, with 15 bases in between. The CDR3 has 14 amino acids. The germline V gene encodes CDR1 MNHNS and CDR2 SASEGT. The CDR3 here is CASSEGPSPAEQYF. The DNA of the CDR3 is TGTGCCAGCAGTGAGGGGCCTTCTCCCGCCGAGCAGTACTTC.

The V call is TRBV5-4, the J call TRBJ2-7; TRBD1 agrees at 9 bases. The germline CDR1 and CDR2 sequences are SGHNT and YYREEE (reference sequence). V lost 3 bases and J lost 4; bases outside the gene matches: 5. The CDR3 contains 14 residues. The CDR3 is CASSSGTGLYEQYF. The CDR3 region has the DNA TGTGCCAGCAGCTCCGGGACAGGGCTATACGAGCAGTACTTC.